Presented here are 30 T cell receptor beta chains from one specimen sequenced in a study of OX40 agonist ivuxolimab in advanced cancers. Method: immunoSEQ multiplex PCR; TCRdb's copy keeps in-frame clones and lacks some. This repertoire shows some 79,000 clones, 80% to 95% found once; its top ten account for around 0.4%. The sequences come from CD4+ or CD8+ T cells sorted from blood, collected in a trial of the OX40 agonist ivuxolimab. The receptor source for this set is an adult with an advanced solid tumor such as melanoma, head and neck, liver or kidney cancer.

This rearrangement joins TRBV27 to TRBJ1-2; 7 bases agree with TRBD1. The CDR3 loop spans 15 amino acids. From germline, CDR1 is MNHEY and CDR2 SMNVEV (reference sequence). Trimming cost V 6 bases and J 4 bases; bases outside gene matches: 11. The CDR3 region is CASRSGQAGTYGYTF. CDR3 sequence (DNA): TGTGCCAGCAGGAGCGGACAGGCGGGTACCTATGGCTACACCTTC.

This sequence joins TRBV9 and TRBJ2-7; 8 bases match TRBD2. V was clipped by 4 bases and J by 3 bases; unmatched bases: 3. Germline CDR1 is SGDLS and CDR2 is YYNGEE. The CDR3 loop spans 13 amino acids. CDR3 bases: TGTGCCAGCAGCCCTAGCGGGTACTACGAGCAGTACTTC. Translated, it gives CASSPSGYYEQYF. Filled out from reference TRBV9 and TRBJ2-7, the complete variable domain reads DSGVTQTPKHLITATGQRVTLRCSPRSGDLSVYWYQQSLDQGLQFLIQYYNGEERAKGNILERFSAQQFPDLHSELNLSSLELGDSALYFCASSPSGYYEQYFGPGTRLTVT.

This chain uses TRBV10-2 with TRBJ2-7; 7 bases are a match to TRBD2. Losses at the gene ends were 6 bases for V and 3 bases for J; bases not matched to a gene: 8. The CDR3 has 14 residues. Per the germline V gene, CDR1 is WSHSY and CDR2 is SAAADI. CDR3 coding DNA: TGCGCCAGCAGGCCGGGACTACATCTCTACGAGCAGTACTTC. Translated: CASRPGLHLYEQYF.

Written as DNA, the CDR3 is TGTGCCAGCGCCGCCGCCGGACACAATGAGCAGTTCTTC. Protein product: CASAAAGHNEQFF. This chain links TRBV7-2 with TRBJ2-1; D ambiguous. Germline lookup yields CDR1 SGHTA and CDR2 FQGNSA. The CDR3 consists of 13 residues. V lost 8 bases to trimming and J lost 5 bases, with 13 bases between them.

The rearrangement joins TRBV19 to TRBJ1-1, with 10 positions matching TRBD1. V shed 1 base, J shed 3 bases, and the junction held 5 bases outside the gene matches. This CDR3 spans 16 amino acids. Germline values: CDR1 LNHDA, CDR2 SQIVND (reference sequence). The CDR3 loop is CASSIGQGAFDTEAFF. For the CDR3, the DNA is TGTGCCAGTAGTATAGGACAGGGGGCGTTTGACACTGAAGCTTTCTTT.

The chain uses TRBV27 and TRBJ1-2; D is ambiguous. CDR1 MNHEY and CDR2 SMNVEV come from the germline V gene (reference sequence). The CDR3 length is 13 residues. The V and J ends lost 3 bases and 7 bases respectively, with 12 bases between them. The CDR3 nucleotides read TGTGCCAGCAGTTTCCATCACGACGGTGGCTACACCTTC. Encoded protein: CASSFHHDGGYTF.

The gene calls are TRBV7-2 and TRBJ2-5; 8 bases map to TRBD1. The CDR3 length is 14 residues. CDR1 and CDR2 from the germline V gene are SGHTA and FQGNSA. V shed 0 bases and J 14 bases; nucleotides not matched to a gene: 11. This CDR3 is CASSLAGQGPPLYF. The CDR3 coding sequence is TGTGCCAGCAGCTTAGCCGGACAGGGCCCACCTCTTTACTTC.

V is TRBV7-9 and J is TRBJ2-1; 10 positions match TRBD2. The trim removed 1 base at V and 7 bases at J, leaving 4 bases unmatched. Germline V gene data show CDR1 as SEHNR and CDR2 as FQNEAQ (reference sequence). This CDR3 is built from 15 residues. The CDR3 region is CASSLGASGSNEQFF. DNA of the CDR3: TGTGCCAGCAGCTTAGGGGCTAGCGGGAGTAATGAGCAGTTCTTC.

This clone has only one observation. This chain uses TRBV25-1 with TRBJ2-3; D is possibly TRBD1 (5 bases). The germline V gene has CDR1 MGHDK and CDR2 SYGVNS. CDR3 length: 14 amino acids. Trimming removed 4 bases at V and 2 bases at J, with 10 bases between. CDR3 residues: CASSATGSTDTQYF. In DNA form, the CDR3 reads TGTGCCAGCAGTGCTACAGGTTCCACAGATACGCAGTATTTT.

The chain recombines TRBV30 with TRBJ2-3; 7 nucleotides line up with TRBD2. Germline lookup yields CDR1 GTSNPN and CDR2 SVGIG (reference sequence). The CDR3 loop spans 14 amino acids. The V gene end was trimmed by 1 base and the J gene end by 5 bases; junction bases not matched to a gene: 6. CDR3: CAWSGVGGVDTQYF. Written as DNA, the CDR3 is TGTGCCTGGAGTGGGGTGGGAGGGGTAGATACGCAGTATTTT.

Comment on this clone: This specimen includes other DNA sequences encoding the same CDR3. The chain couples TRBV5-1 to TRBJ2-1; 8 positions match TRBD2. Losses at the gene ends were 4 bases for V and 0 bases for J; bases not matched to a gene: 3. This CDR3 is built from 15 residues. CDR1 is SGHRS and CDR2 is YFSETQ in the germline V gene. The CDR3 DNA reads TGCGCCAGCAGCCAAACTAGCGGCTCCTACAATGAGCAGTTCTTC. It translates to CASSQTSGSYNEQFF.

This chain uses TRBV10-3 with TRBJ1-3; D is possibly TRBD1 (5 bases). Trimming removed 4 bases at V and 0 bases at J, with 13 bases between. Germline V gene sequence: CDR1 ENHRY, CDR2 SYGVKD. The length of the CDR3 is 16 residues. The CDR3 region has the DNA TGTGCCATCAGTGCCCCAGGGTCTCTCTCTGGAAACACCATATATTTT. Protein: CAISAPGSLSGNTIYF.

The rearrangement joins TRBV19 to TRBJ2-1; 14 nucleotides agree with TRBD2. The V segment lost 8 bases and the J segment 9 bases; nucleotides outside the gene matches: 9. Germline assignment: CDR1 LNHDA and CDR2 SQIVND (reference sequence). The CDR3 contains 15 residues. CDR3 amino acids: CASSGLAGVPGEQFF. CDR3 in DNA: TGTGCCAGTTCGGGACTAGCGGGAGTCCCAGGTGAGCAGTTCTTC.

The CDR3 DNA is TGTGCCAGCTCACCTACAGGGGGCCCAGAGACCCAGTACTTC. Its translation is CASSPTGGPETQYF. The chain carries TRBV18 and TRBJ2-5, with TRBD1 matching 9 bases. The V gene end was trimmed by 3 bases and the J gene end by 4 bases; junction bases not matched to a gene: 3. The CDR3 has 14 residues. Germline CDR1 is KGHSH and CDR2 is LQKENI.

This clone was seen a handful of times. The chain couples TRBV30 to TRBJ2-7; D gene uncertain. Germline loops: CDR1 GTSNPN, CDR2 SVGIG (reference sequence). This CDR3 is 12 amino acids long. V gave up 0 bases and J gave up 3 bases, with 6 bases separating them. The CDR3 nucleotides read TGTGCCTGGAGTGTACCGGGCTACGAGCAGTACTTC. Its translation: CAWSVPGYEQYF.

The chain recombines TRBV29-1 with TRBJ1-1, with D uncertain. The CDR3 is 12 amino acids. Germline lookup yields CDR1 SQVTM and CDR2 ANQGSEA. V was cut by 6 bases and J by 1 base, with 9 bases left in between. The CDR3 spells CSVRQPNTEAFF. CDR3 nucleotide sequence: TGCAGCGTGCGACAACCGAACACTGAAGCTTTCTTT.

Remarks on this clone: At the DNA level, this CDR3 is encoded by other sequences in the same sample as well. The chain recombines TRBV9 with TRBJ1-3; possibly TRBD1 for D (5 bases). This CDR3 has 15 amino acids. Trimming removed 0 bases at V and 0 bases at J, with 7 bases between. Germline V gives CDR1 SGDLS, CDR2 YYNGEE. The CDR3 region has the DNA TGTGCCAGCAGCGTAGCAGGGAACTCTGGAAACACCATATATTTT. Translation gives CASSVAGNSGNTIYF.

V is TRBV7-2 and J is TRBJ2-1; 7 nucleotides agree with TRBD2. The CDR3 runs 16 residues. Germline CDR1 reads SGHTA; CDR2 reads FQGNSA. V lost 1 base to trimming and J lost 5 bases; unmatched junction nucleotides: 8. The CDR3 DNA reads as TGTGCCAGCAGCTTAGACAGCGGGAATCGACACAATGAGCAGTTCTTC. It is translated as CASSLDSGNRHNEQFF.

This chain links TRBV5-1 with TRBJ2-7; D is possibly TRBD1 (6 bases). From germline, CDR1 is SGHRS and CDR2 YFSETQ. The length of the CDR3 is 15 residues. V lost 3 bases, J lost 3 bases, and 16 bases lay in between. DNA of the CDR3: TGCGCCAGCAGCTCCGCCCCACAGGGCGACTACGAGCAGTACTTC. The encoded protein is CASSSAPQGDYEQYF.

The chain uses TRBV5-1 and TRBJ2-2; no definite D call. Germline V CDR1 and CDR2: SGHRS, YFSETQ. This CDR3 spans 17 amino acids. V lost 1 base, J lost 2 bases, and 15 bases lay in between. The CDR3 DNA reads as TGCGCCAGCAGCTTGAACCTGGGCAGAACAAACACCGGGGAGCTGTTTTTT. It encodes CASSLNLGRTNTGELFF.

The chain couples TRBV2 to TRBJ2-3, with 10 bases fitting TRBD2. Trimming removed 1 base from V and 3 bases from J; junction bases left unmatched: 4. The CDR3 covers 16 residues. The V gene's germline CDR1 is SNHLY and CDR2 FYNNEI. CDR3 loop: CASSEGASGRTDTQYF. The CDR3, as DNA: TGTGCCAGCAGTGAAGGGGCTAGCGGGAGAACAGATACGCAGTATTTT.

V usage is TRBV21-1 and J usage is TRBJ2-7; TRBD1, the D gene given by the table, was not confirmed from the DNA. TRBV21-1 is a documented pseudogene. The CDR3 loop spans 15 amino acids. CDR3 residues: CASSKGGQGAYEQYF. The CDR3 nucleotides are TGTGCCAGCAGCAAGGGGGGACAGGGTGCCTACGAGCAGTACTTC.

In this sample, this clone turned up a few times. V gene TRBV19 combines with J gene TRBJ1-2; tentatively, D is TRBD1 (6 bases). Germline V lookup: CDR1 LNHDA, CDR2 SQIVND (reference sequence). The CDR3 sequence is 11 residues long. V lost 4 bases and J lost 8, with 8 bases in between. The CDR3: CASSSGGGYTF. The CDR3 region has the DNA TGTGCCAGTAGTAGCGGGGGCGGCTACACCTTC.

The chain has TRBV10-1 and TRBJ2-7, with 7 bases lining up with TRBD1. Losses at the gene ends were 5 bases for V and 4 bases for J; bases not matched to a gene: 2. In germline, CDR1 is WNHNN, CDR2 SYGVQD (reference sequence). This CDR3 has 12 residues. CDR3 DNA: TGCGCCAGCAGTAGACAGGGATACGAGCAGTACTTC. Amino acid sequence: CASSRQGYEQYF.

This clone was seen only once. This chain joins TRBV18 and TRBJ2-7; the match to TRBD1 covers 9 bases. The V and J ends lost 8 bases and 5 bases, in that order; junction bases with no gene match: 13. This CDR3 spans 15 amino acids. CDR1 KGHSH and CDR2 LQKENI come from the germline V gene. In DNA form, the CDR3 reads TGTGCCAGCCGACTGTCCCGGGACAGGGCAAACGAGCAGTACTTC. Amino acid sequence: CASRLSRDRANEQYF.

The rearrangement links TRBV5-4 to TRBJ2-2, with 10 positions matching TRBD1. The V gene's germline CDR1 is SGHNT and CDR2 YYREEE (reference sequence). The CDR3 is 15 residues long. J lost 6 bases, V lost 0 bases, and 2 bases had no gene match. CDR3 sequence (DNA): TGTGCCAGCAGCTTGGGACAGGGGGCGCCCGGGGAGCTGTTTTTT. It is translated as CASSLGQGAPGELFF. The complete variable domain, with remaining parts taken from reference TRBV5-4 and TRBJ2-2, reads ETGVTQSPTHLIKTRGQQVTLRCSSQSGHNTVSWYQQALGQGPQFIFQYYREEENGRGNFPPRFSGLQFPNYSSELNVNALELDDSALYLCASSLGQGAPGELFFGEGSRLTVL.

This clone was seen a single time. The V gene is TRBV30, the J gene TRBJ1-5; TRBD1 aligns across 9 bases. Germline V gene lookup returns CDR1 GTSNPN and CDR2 SVGIG (reference sequence). This CDR3 region has 14 residues. The V gene end was trimmed by 3 bases and the J gene end by 5 bases; junction bases not matched to a gene: 5. CDR3 residues: CAWSLRTGDQPQHF. The CDR3 region has the DNA TGTGCCTGGAGCCTCCGGACAGGGGATCAGCCCCAGCATTTT.

The chain joins TRBV19 to TRBJ1-5; D may be TRBD1 (5 bases). The V end was cut by 7 bases, the J end by 7 bases, with 17 bases between. The CDR3 is made up of 14 amino acids. Germline V CDR1 and CDR2: LNHDA, SQIVND (reference sequence). CDR3 residues: CASTLIGGGQPQHF. In nucleotides, the CDR3 is TGTGCCAGTACCCTCATCGGGGGAGGCCAGCCCCAGCATTTT.

V and J are TRBV9 and TRBJ2-5; the match to TRBD1 covers 11 bases. The CDR3 length is 15 residues. V trimming: 4 bases; J trimming: 5 bases; junction bases outside the gene matches: 7. CDR1 and CDR2 (germline): SGDLS, YYNGEE. CDR3 residues: CASSLRTGGLETQYF. For the CDR3, the DNA is TGTGCCAGCAGCCTCCGGACAGGGGGCTTGGAGACCCAGTACTTC.

V gene TRBV4-2 combines with J gene TRBJ2-1; D unclear. Between the trimmed V and J ends, which lost 8 bases and 6 bases, there was a span of 17 bases. Germline V CDR1 and CDR2: LGHNA, YNFKEQ. The CDR3 extends over 14 amino acids. CDR3 DNA: TGTGCCAGCGCCCTCGTCGGCTGGGTCAATGAGCAGTTCTTC. Amino acid sequence: CASALVGWVNEQFF.